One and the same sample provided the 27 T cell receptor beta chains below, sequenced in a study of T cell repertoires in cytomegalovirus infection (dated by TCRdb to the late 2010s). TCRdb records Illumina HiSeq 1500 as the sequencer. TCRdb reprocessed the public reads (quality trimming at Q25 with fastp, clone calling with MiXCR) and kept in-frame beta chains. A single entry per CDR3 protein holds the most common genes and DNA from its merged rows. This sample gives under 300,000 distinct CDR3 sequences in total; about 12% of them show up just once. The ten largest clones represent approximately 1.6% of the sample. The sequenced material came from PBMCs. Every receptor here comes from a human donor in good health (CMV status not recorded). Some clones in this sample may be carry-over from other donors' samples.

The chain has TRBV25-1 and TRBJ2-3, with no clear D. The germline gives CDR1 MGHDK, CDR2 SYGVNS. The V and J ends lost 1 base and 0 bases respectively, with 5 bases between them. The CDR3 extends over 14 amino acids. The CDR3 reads CASSEFDSTDTQYF. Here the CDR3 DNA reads TGTGCCAGCAGTGAATTTGACAGCACAGATACGCAGTATTTT.

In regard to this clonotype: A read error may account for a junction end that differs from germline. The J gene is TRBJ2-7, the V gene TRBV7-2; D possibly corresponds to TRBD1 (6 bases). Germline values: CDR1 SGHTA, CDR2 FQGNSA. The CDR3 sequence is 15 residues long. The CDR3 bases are TGTGCCGGCAGCTTAGAAATGGGGACAACCTACGAGCAGTACTTC. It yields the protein CAGSLEMGTTYEQYF.

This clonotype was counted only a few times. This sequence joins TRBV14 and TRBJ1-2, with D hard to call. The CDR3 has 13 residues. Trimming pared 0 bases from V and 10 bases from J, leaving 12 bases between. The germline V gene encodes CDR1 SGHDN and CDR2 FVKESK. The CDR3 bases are TGTGCCAGCAGCCAAGATCTGGGCTCCTACTACACCTTC. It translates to CASSQDLGSYYTF.

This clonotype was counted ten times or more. This CDR3 reads CASSLGPIRRNEQFF. CDR3 coding DNA: TGTGCCAGCAGCTTAGGACCTATACGTCGCAATGAGCAGTTCTTC. The chain has TRBV7-2 and TRBJ2-1; unclear D gene. Trimming removed 1 base from V and 6 bases from J, with 13 bases in between. The CDR3 covers 15 residues. Germline values: CDR1 SGHTA, CDR2 FQGNSA.

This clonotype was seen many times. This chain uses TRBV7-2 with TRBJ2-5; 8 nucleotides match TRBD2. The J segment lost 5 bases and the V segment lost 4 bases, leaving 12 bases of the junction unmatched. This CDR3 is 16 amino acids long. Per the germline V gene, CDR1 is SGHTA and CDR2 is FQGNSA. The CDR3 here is CASSSAGTSPRETQYF. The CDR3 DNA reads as TGTGCCAGCAGCTCGGCCGGGACTAGTCCCCGGGAGACCCAGTACTTC.

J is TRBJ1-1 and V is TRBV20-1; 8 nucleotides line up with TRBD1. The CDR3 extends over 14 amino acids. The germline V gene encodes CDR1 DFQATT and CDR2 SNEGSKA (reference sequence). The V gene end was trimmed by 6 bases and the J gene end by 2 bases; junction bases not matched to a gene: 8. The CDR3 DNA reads TGCAGTGCCACCGAGACAGGGGTAAACACTGAAGCTTTCTTT. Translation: CSATETGVNTEAFF.

The CDR3 DNA follows: TGTGCCAGCAGTTCGGCTATCTCCTACGAGCAGTACTTC. It specifies CASSSAISYEQYF. The chain employs TRBV6-2 or TRBV6-3 and TRBJ2-7; D remains unclear. Germline-derived CDR1 and CDR2 are MNHEY and SVGEGT. This CDR3 spans 13 amino acids. The V and J ends lost 4 bases and 0 bases respectively, with 7 bases between them.

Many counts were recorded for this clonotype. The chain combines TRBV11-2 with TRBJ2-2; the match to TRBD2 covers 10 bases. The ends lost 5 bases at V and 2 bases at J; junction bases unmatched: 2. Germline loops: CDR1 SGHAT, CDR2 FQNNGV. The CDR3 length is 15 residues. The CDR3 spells CASSTSGTNTGELFF. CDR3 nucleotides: TGTGCCAGCAGCACTAGCGGGACTAACACCGGGGAGCTGTTTTTT.

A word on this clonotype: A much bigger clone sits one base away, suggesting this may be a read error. CDR3 amino acids: CASSMTLNSGELFF. The CDR3 coding sequence is TGTGCCAGCAGTATGACTTTGAACTCCGGGGAGCTGTTTTTT. The chain employs TRBV28 and TRBJ2-2; the D is unclear. Per germline, CDR1 MDHEN and CDR2 SYDVKM. This CDR3 is built from 14 residues.

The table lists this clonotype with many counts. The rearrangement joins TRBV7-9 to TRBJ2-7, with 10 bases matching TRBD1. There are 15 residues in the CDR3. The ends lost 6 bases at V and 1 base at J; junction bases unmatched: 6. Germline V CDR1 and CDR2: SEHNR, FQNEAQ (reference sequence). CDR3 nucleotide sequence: TGTGCCAGCAGTTGGCCGGGACAGGGGTCCTACGAGCAGTACTTC. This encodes CASSWPGQGSYEQYF.

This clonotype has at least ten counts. The CDR3 nucleotides read TGTGCCAGCAGCTCAGGACGGGGGCTAGCGGGGGGGCGGGGCACAGATACGCAGTATTTT. Amino acid sequence: CASSSGRGLAGGRGTDTQYF. The chain links TRBV7-2 to TRBJ2-3; 12 bases map to TRBD2. Germline CDR1 SGHTA, CDR2 FQGNSA. The CDR3 is 20 residues long. Trimming cost V 4 bases and J 1 base; bases outside gene matches: 15.

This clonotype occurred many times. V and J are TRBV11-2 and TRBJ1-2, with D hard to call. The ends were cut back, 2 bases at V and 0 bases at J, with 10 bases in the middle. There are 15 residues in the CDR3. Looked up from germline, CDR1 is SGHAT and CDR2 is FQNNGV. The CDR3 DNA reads TGTGCCAGCAGCTTAACTGGGAATGCTAACTATGGCTACACCTTC. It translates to CASSLTGNANYGYTF.

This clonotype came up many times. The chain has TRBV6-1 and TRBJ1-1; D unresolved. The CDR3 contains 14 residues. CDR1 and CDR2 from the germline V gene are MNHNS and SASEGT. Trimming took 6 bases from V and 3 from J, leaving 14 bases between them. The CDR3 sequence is CASRPSGSYTEAFF. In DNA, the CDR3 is TGTGCCAGCAGGCCGTCGGGAAGTTACACTGAAGCTTTCTTT.

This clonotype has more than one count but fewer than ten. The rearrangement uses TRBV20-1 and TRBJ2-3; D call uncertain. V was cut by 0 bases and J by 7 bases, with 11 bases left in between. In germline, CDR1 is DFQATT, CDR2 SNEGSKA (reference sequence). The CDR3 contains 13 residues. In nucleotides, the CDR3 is TGCAGTGCTAGAGATACCGGGTCTAATACGCAGTATTTT. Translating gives CSARDTGSNTQYF.

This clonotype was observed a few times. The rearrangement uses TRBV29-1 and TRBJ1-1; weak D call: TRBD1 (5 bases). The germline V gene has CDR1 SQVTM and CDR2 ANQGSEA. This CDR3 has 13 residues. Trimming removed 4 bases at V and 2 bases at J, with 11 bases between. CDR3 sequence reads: CSVAAGGNTEAFF. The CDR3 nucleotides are TGCAGCGTTGCGGCGGGGGGAAACACTGAAGCTTTCTTT.

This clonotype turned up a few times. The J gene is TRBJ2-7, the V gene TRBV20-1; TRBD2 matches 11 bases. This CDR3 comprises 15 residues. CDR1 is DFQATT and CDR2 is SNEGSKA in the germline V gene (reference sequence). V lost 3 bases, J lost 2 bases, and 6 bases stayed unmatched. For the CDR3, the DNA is TGCAGTGCTAGCCGCCCGGGACTAGCGGCCTACGAGCAGTACTTC. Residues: CSASRPGLAAYEQYF.

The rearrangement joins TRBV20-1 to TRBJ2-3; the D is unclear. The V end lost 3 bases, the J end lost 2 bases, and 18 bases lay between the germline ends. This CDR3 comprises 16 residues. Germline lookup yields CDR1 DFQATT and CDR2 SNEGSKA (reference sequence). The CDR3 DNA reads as TGCAGTGCTAGGGAGTCGTCGACAAGGGTCACAGATACGCAGTATTTT. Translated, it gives CSARESSTRVTDTQYF.

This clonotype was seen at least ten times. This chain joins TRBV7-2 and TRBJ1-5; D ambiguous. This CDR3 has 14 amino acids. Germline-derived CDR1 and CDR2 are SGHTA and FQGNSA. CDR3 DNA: TGTGCTGTCGACCGGGGAGGTGGCAATCAGCCCCAGCATTTT. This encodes CAVDRGGGNQPQHF.

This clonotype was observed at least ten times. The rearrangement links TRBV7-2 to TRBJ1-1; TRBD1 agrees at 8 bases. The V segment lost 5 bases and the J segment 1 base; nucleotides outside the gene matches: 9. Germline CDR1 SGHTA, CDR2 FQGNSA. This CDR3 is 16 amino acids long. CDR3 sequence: CASSRGTGSTNTEAFF. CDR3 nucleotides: TGTGCCAGCAGCCGAGGGACAGGTAGTACGAACACTGAAGCTTTCTTT.

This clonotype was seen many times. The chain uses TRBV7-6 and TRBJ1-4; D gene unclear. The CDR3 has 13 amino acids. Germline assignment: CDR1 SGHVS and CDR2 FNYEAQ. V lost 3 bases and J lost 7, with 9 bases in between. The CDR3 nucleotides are TGTGCCAGCAGCTTGAGGCACGGTGAAAAACTGTTTTTT. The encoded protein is CASSLRHGEKLFF.

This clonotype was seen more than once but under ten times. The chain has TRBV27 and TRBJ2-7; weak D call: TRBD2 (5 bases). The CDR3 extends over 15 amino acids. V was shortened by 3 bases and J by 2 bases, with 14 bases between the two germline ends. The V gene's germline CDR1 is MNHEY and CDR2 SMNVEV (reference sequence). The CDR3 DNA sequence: TGTGCCAGCAGTTTTAGTCCTAGCCCCACCTACGAGCAGTACTTC. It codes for CASSFSPSPTYEQYF.

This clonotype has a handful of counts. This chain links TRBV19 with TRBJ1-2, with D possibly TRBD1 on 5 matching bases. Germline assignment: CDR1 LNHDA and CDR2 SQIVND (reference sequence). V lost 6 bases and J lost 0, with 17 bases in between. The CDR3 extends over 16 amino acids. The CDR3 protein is CASSNENRRPNYGYTF. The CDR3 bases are TGTGCCAGTAGCAACGAGAACAGGAGACCTAACTATGGCTACACCTTC.

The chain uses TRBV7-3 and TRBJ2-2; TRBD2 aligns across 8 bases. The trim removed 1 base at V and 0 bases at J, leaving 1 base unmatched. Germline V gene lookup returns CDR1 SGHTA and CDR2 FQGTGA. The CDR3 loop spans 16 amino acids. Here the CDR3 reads CASSLMTSANTGELFF. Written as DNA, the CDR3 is TGTGCCAGCAGCTTAATGACTAGCGCGAACACCGGGGAGCTGTTTTTT.

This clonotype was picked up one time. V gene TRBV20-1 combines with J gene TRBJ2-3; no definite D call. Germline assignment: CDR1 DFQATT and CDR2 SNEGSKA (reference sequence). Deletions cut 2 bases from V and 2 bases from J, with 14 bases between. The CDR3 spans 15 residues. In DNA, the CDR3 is TGCAGTGCTAGATGGCGACGTACAACCACAGATACGCAGTATTTT. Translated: CSARWRRTTTDTQYF.

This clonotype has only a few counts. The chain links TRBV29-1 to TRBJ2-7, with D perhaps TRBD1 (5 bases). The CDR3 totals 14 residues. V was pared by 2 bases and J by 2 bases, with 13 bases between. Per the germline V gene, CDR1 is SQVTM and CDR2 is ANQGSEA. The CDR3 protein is CSVESTGETYEQYF. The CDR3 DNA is TGCAGCGTTGAAAGCACAGGCGAGACCTACGAGCAGTACTTC.

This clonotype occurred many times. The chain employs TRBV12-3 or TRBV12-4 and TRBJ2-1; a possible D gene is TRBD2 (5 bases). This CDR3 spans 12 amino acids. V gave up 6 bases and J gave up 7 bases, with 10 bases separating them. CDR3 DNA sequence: TGTGCCAGCAGACCTCCGGGAAATGAGCAGTTCTTC. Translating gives CASRPPGNEQFF.

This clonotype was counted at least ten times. The chain's CDR3 is CASSSDYGYTF. The CDR3, as DNA: TGTGCCAGCAGCTCGGACTATGGCTACACCTTC. This chain connects TRBV28 to TRBJ1-2, with D unclear. The V and J ends lost 6 bases and 3 bases respectively, with 5 bases between them. Per germline, CDR1 MDHEN and CDR2 SYDVKM. The CDR3 is made up of 11 amino acids.